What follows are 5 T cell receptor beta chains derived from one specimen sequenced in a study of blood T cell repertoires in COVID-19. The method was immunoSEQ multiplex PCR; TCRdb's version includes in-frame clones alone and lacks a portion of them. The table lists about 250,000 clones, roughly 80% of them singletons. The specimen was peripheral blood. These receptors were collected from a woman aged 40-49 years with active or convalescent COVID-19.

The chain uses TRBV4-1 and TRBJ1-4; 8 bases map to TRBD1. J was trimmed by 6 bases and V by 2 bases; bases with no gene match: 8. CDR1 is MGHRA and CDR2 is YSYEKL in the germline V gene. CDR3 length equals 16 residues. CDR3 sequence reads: CASSQQQGVLDEKLFF. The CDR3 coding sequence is TGCGCCAGCAGCCAACAACAGGGGGTGCTAGATGAAAAACTGTTTTTT.

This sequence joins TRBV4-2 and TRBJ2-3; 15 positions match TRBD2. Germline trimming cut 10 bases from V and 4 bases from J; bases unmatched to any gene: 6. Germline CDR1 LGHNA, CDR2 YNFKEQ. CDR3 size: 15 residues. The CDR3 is CATGLAGGLADTQYF. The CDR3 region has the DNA TGTGCCACCGGACTAGCGGGGGGGCTAGCAGATACGCAGTATTTT.

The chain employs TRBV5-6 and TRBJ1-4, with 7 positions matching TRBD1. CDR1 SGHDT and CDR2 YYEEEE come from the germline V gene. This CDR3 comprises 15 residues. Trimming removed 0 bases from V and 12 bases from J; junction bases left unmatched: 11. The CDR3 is CASSLGRAGGLQLFF. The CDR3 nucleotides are TGTGCCAGCAGCTTGGGTCGGGCAGGGGGACTTCAACTGTTTTTT.

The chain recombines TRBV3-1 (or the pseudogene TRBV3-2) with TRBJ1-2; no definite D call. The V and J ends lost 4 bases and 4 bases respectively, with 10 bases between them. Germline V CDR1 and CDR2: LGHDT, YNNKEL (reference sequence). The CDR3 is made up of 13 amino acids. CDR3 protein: CASSRASSYGYTF. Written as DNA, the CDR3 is TGTGCCAGCAGCCGGGCGTCTTCCTATGGCTACACCTTC.

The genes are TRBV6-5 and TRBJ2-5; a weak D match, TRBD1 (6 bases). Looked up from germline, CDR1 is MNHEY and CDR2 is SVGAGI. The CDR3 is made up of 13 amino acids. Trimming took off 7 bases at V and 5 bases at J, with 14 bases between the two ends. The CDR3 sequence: CASTSRGMETQYF. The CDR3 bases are TGTGCCAGCACTTCCAGGGGAATGGAGACCCAGTACTTC.